Below are 31 T cell receptor beta chains sequenced from a single sample in a study of cytomegalovirus exposure and HLA in healthy donors. The PCR made use of 60 Vbeta and 13 Jbeta primers. Measured with immunoSEQ multiplex PCR; TCRdb has only the in-frame clones, and not every one. The table lists roughly 100,000 clones, over 75% of them singletons. The source material was PBMCs. These receptors were collected from a middle-aged man in good health and CMV-seropositive.

The rearrangement uses TRBV6-5 and TRBJ1-6, with 11 bases fitting TRBD1. Unmatched junction bases numbered 0, after V lost 4 bases and J lost 7 bases. This CDR3 spans 14 amino acids. Germline CDR1 and CDR2: MNHEY and SVGAGI. The CDR3 loop is CASSWTGGNSPLHF. CDR3 in DNA: TGTGCCAGCAGTTGGACAGGGGGCAATTCACCCCTCCACTTT.

This chain connects TRBV13 to TRBJ2-2, with 8 bases aligning to TRBD1. The CDR3 covers 16 residues. V shed 5 bases, J shed 3 bases, and the junction held 8 bases outside the gene matches. Germline loops: CDR1 PRHDT, CDR2 FYEKMQ (reference sequence). Here the CDR3 reads CASSPRTGKYTGELFF. CDR3 DNA sequence: TGTGCCAGCAGCCCTCGGACAGGGAAGTACACCGGGGAGCTGTTTTTT. The entire variable domain, with the rest obtained from reference TRBV13 and TRBJ2-2, is as follows: AAGVIQSPRHLIKEKRETATLKCYPIPRHDTVYWYQQGPGQDPQFLISFYEKMQSDKGSIPDRFSAQQFSDYHSELNMSSLELGDSALYFCASSPRTGKYTGELFFGEGSRLTVL.

The chain links TRBV10-3 to TRBJ2-1; 13 nucleotides line up with TRBD2. The CDR3 spans 16 residues. V shed 6 bases, J shed 3 bases, and the junction held 5 bases outside the gene matches. The V gene's germline CDR1 is ENHRY and CDR2 SYGVKD. This CDR3 is CAISPRTSGSYNEQFF. CDR3 nucleotide sequence: TGTGCCATCAGCCCTCGGACTAGCGGGAGCTACAATGAGCAGTTCTTC.

The chain links TRBV20-1 to TRBJ1-2, with D possibly being TRBD1 (5 bases). The germline gives CDR1 DFQATT, CDR2 SNEGSKA (reference sequence). Trimming removed 1 base at V and 7 bases at J, with 7 bases between. The CDR3 totals 11 residues. This CDR3 reads CSARVGLGYTF. The DNA for the CDR3 is TGCAGTGCTAGAGTGGGACTTGGCTACACCTTC.

V usage is TRBV6-5 and J usage is TRBJ2-1, with D perhaps matching TRBD2 (7 bases). CDR1 MNHEY and CDR2 SVGAGI come from the germline V gene. The CDR3 is 15 amino acids. The V end lost 2 bases, the J end lost 3 bases, and 11 bases lay between the germline ends. CDR3 nucleotides: TGTGCCAGCAGTTACAAAGGGGGGGACTACAATGAGCAGTTCTTC. It encodes CASSYKGGDYNEQFF.

The rearrangement uses TRBV11-2 and TRBJ1-4, with no clear D. The CDR3 is made up of 19 amino acids. Germline CDR1 is SGHAT and CDR2 is FQNNGV. The ends were cut back, 1 base at V and 0 bases at J, with 18 bases in the middle. The CDR3 DNA follows: TGTGCCAGCAGCTTAGTTGCGGCGTTTGGTTTGGCAACTAATGAAAAACTGTTTTTT. It translates to CASSLVAAFGLATNEKLFF.

J is TRBJ2-5 and V is TRBV6-5; 8 positions match TRBD2. The CDR3 is made up of 13 amino acids. CDR1 is MNHEY, CDR2 SVGAGI, per germline. With V trimmed by 6 bases and J by 4 bases, 4 bases remained unmatched. DNA of the CDR3: TGTGCCAGCAGCCGGGGGGGGCCAGAGACCCAGTACTTC. It specifies CASSRGGPETQYF.

This rearrangement joins TRBV7-9 to TRBJ1-1; perhaps TRBD1 as D (6 bases). The CDR3 spans 13 residues. Trimming removed 5 bases from V and 8 bases from J, with 15 bases in between. Germline CDR1 reads SEHNR; CDR2 reads FQNEAQ (reference sequence). The CDR3 here is CASSLSRTDEAFF. The CDR3 nucleotides are TGTGCCAGCAGCCTATCCCGGACAGACGAAGCTTTCTTT.

This rearrangement joins TRBV5-1 to TRBJ2-3; D is undetermined. Trimming removed 2 bases from V and 3 bases from J, with 4 bases in between. Germline CDR1 SGHRS, CDR2 YFSETQ. The CDR3 loop spans 12 amino acids. The CDR3, as DNA: TGCGCCAGCAGCTTCTTAACAGATACGCAGTATTTT. It codes for CASSFLTDTQYF. Using reference TRBV5-1 and TRBJ2-3 for the parts outside the CDR3, the full variable domain is KAGVTQTPRYLIKTRGQQVTLSCSPISGHRSVSWYQQTPGQGLQFLFEYFSETQRNKGNFPGRFSGRQFSNSRSEMNVSTLELGDSALYLCASSFLTDTQYFGPGTRLTVL.

This clone was seen a single time. The J gene is TRBJ2-2, the V gene TRBV6-1; the D is unclear. Germline V gene lookup returns CDR1 MNHNS and CDR2 SASEGT. Trimming took 0 bases from V and 4 from J, leaving 12 bases between them. This CDR3 contains 16 residues. CDR3 coding DNA: TGTGCCAGCAGTGAAGCTGTCACTACGTTCACCGGGGAGCTGTTTTTT. Amino acid sequence: CASSEAVTTFTGELFF.

V usage is TRBV6-5 and J usage is TRBJ1-4, with D hard to call. V was cut by 3 bases and J by 7 bases, with 15 bases left in between. This CDR3 region has 15 residues. Germline V gene sequence: CDR1 MNHEY, CDR2 SVGAGI. This chain's CDR3 is CASSYSYSYSEKLFF. In DNA, the CDR3 is TGTGCCAGCAGTTATTCCTACAGCTATTCTGAAAAACTGTTTTTT.

This chain connects TRBV6-4 to TRBJ2-1; 7 bases are shared with TRBD2. This CDR3 has 15 residues. Germline lookup yields CDR1 MRHNA and CDR2 SNTAGT. V shed 2 bases and J 6 bases; nucleotides not matched to a gene: 7. For the CDR3, the DNA is TGTGCCAGCAGTGACGGGGACGGGGGGTTCAATGAGCAGTTCTTC. It codes for CASSDGDGGFNEQFF.

This clone turned up a few times. The rearrangement uses TRBV30 and TRBJ2-6; D is unclear. V was pared by 8 bases and J by 0 bases, with 8 bases between. The CDR3 has 13 residues. Germline loops: CDR1 GTSNPN, CDR2 SVGIG (reference sequence). Here the CDR3 reads CAGDVSGANVLTF. The CDR3 DNA sequence: TGTGCCGGAGACGTCTCTGGGGCCAACGTCCTGACTTTC.

The CDR3 DNA sequence: TGCGCCAGCAGCCAAGGGGCGGGGGCTACGGATGAGCAGTTCTTC. Translated: CASSQGAGATDEQFF. The rearrangement joins TRBV4-1 to TRBJ2-1, with a weak D call TRBD2 (7 bases). V lost 1 base, J lost 8 bases, and 15 bases lay in between. Per the germline V gene, CDR1 is MGHRA and CDR2 is YSYEKL. This CDR3 comprises 15 residues.

This chain connects TRBV19 to TRBJ2-7; 11 bases fit TRBD2. The CDR3 is 14 residues long. The V gene's germline CDR1 is LNHDA and CDR2 SQIVND (reference sequence). Trimming took 5 bases from V and 1 from J; bases not matched to a gene: 1. Here the CDR3 reads CASSGTSGSYEQYF. The CDR3 region has the DNA TGTGCCAGTAGTGGGACTAGCGGATCCTACGAGCAGTACTTC.

The chain has TRBV9 and TRBJ1-1; D perhaps matches TRBD1 (5 bases). CDR1 is SGDLS and CDR2 is YYNGEE in the germline V gene. This CDR3 comprises 15 residues. With 0 bases removed from V and 11 bases from J, the gap between germline ends came to 20 bases. CDR3: CASSVEPGRGRLAFF. The CDR3 nucleotides read TGTGCCAGCAGCGTAGAACCAGGGCGCGGTCGATTGGCTTTCTTT.

The V and J genes are TRBV7-3 and TRBJ1-2; 11 nucleotides line up with TRBD1. This CDR3 has 15 residues. J lost 5 bases, V lost 5 bases, and 7 bases had no gene match. Germline lookup yields CDR1 SGHTA and CDR2 FQGTGA. Written as DNA, the CDR3 is TGTGCCAGCAGCGTCGCCGGGACAGGGGGGTATGGCTACACCTTC. This gives the protein CASSVAGTGGYGYTF. The full variable domain, rest sourced from reference TRBV7-3 and TRBJ1-2, is GAGVSQTPSNKVTEKGKYVELRCDPISGHTALYWYRQSLGQGPEFLIYFQGTGAADDSGLPNDRFFAVRPEGSVSTLKIQRTERGDSAVYLCASSVAGTGGYGYTFGSGTRLTVV.

The chain has TRBV18 and TRBJ1-4; 7 bases are a match to TRBD1. V lost 4 bases to trimming and J lost 6 bases; unmatched junction nucleotides: 5. The CDR3 length is 14 residues. In germline, CDR1 is KGHSH, CDR2 LQKENI. Here the CDR3 reads CASSQQGRDEKLFF. The CDR3 DNA is TGTGCCAGCTCACAACAGGGGCGGGATGAAAAACTGTTTTTT. Looking up the rest from reference TRBV18 and TRBJ1-4 gives the full variable domain: NAGVMQNPRHLVRRRGQEARLRCSPMKGHSHVYWYRQLPEEGLKFMVYLQKENIIDESGMPKERFSAEFPKEGPSILRIQQVVRGDSAAYFCASSQQGRDEKLFFGSGTQLSVL.

The V gene is TRBV28, the J gene TRBJ1-5; the D gene is possibly TRBD1 (6 bases). Trimming removed 1 base at V and 5 bases at J, with 9 bases between. CDR1 MDHEN and CDR2 SYDVKM come from the germline V gene. This CDR3 has 14 amino acids. The CDR3 loop reads CASSLSGAYQPQHF. Here the CDR3 DNA reads TGTGCCAGCAGTTTATCAGGGGCCTATCAGCCCCAGCATTTT.

The CDR3 DNA follows: TGTGCCAGCAGTCGACAGGGATATGGCTACACCTTC. It codes for CASSRQGYGYTF. The chain employs TRBV28 and TRBJ1-2; 7 bases are shared with TRBD1. The CDR3 spans 12 residues. V lost 5 bases, J lost 5 bases, and 2 bases stayed unmatched. CDR1 and CDR2 from the germline V gene are MDHEN and SYDVKM.

This chain joins TRBV9 and TRBJ2-3; 9 nucleotides agree with TRBD2. This CDR3 has 14 amino acids. Germline loops: CDR1 SGDLS, CDR2 YYNGEE. J was trimmed by 5 bases and V by 4 bases; bases with no gene match: 5. For the CDR3, the DNA is TGTGCCAGCAGCCCGCGCGGGGGGGAAGATACGCAGTATTTT. It encodes CASSPRGGEDTQYF.

In this sample, this clone turned up once. V and J are TRBV25-1 and TRBJ1-4; TRBD1 matches at 9 bases. V lost 3 bases, J lost 7 bases, and 6 bases stayed unmatched. The CDR3 contains 15 residues. CDR1 and CDR2 (germline): MGHDK, SYGVNS. CDR3 sequence (DNA): TGTGCCAGCAGTGACTCGGGACAGGGCCGTGAAAAACTGTTTTTT. It translates to CASSDSGQGREKLFF.

The chain employs TRBV6-4 and TRBJ1-1; 8 bases line up with TRBD1. V lost 6 bases to trimming and J lost 3 bases; unmatched junction nucleotides: 6. The germline CDR1 and CDR2 sequences are MRHNA and SNTAGT. The CDR3 runs 14 residues. CDR3 DNA: TGTGCCAGCAGCGTACAGGGGGGTGACACTGAAGCTTTCTTT. Protein sequence: CASSVQGGDTEAFF.

The chain couples TRBV6-5 to TRBJ2-7, with 10 bases that match TRBD1. The junction had 6 bases not matched to a gene; V was cut back by 5 bases and J by 2 bases. CDR1 is MNHEY, CDR2 SVGAGI, per germline. This CDR3 contains 15 residues. CDR3 region: CASSTRTGGAYEQYF. Written as DNA, the CDR3 is TGTGCCAGCAGTACCCGGACAGGGGGAGCCTACGAGCAGTACTTC.

The rearrangement links TRBV11-2 to TRBJ1-4, with D tentatively TRBD1 (6 bases). The length of the CDR3 is 14 residues. Trimming removed 4 bases from V and 6 bases from J, with 12 bases in between. In germline, CDR1 is SGHAT, CDR2 FQNNGV. The CDR3 spells CASSSGTSDEKLFF. The CDR3 DNA is TGTGCCAGCAGCTCCGGGACATCTGATGAAAAACTGTTTTTT.

This sequence joins TRBV5-1 and TRBJ1-1; TRBD1 is a possible D gene (5 bases). V lost 4 bases, J lost 2 bases, and 12 bases lay in between. The CDR3 has 14 residues. The V gene's germline CDR1 is SGHRS and CDR2 YFSETQ. Written as DNA, the CDR3 is TGCGCCAGCAGCCCGATGACAGTTAACACTGAAGCTTTCTTT. This codes for CASSPMTVNTEAFF.

The chain couples TRBV5-1 to TRBJ2-5; D perhaps matches TRBD1 (6 bases). Trimming shortened V by 0 bases and J by 3 bases, and 6 bases separated the two germline ends. CDR3 length: 13 residues. Looked up from germline, CDR1 is SGHRS and CDR2 is YFSETQ. This CDR3 reads CASSLGTEETQYF. Here the CDR3 DNA reads TGCGCCAGCAGCTTGGGGACAGAAGAGACCCAGTACTTC.

The table lists this clone with a few counts. The V and J genes are TRBV5-4 and TRBJ1-1; D is perhaps TRBD1 (6 bases). Trimming shortened V by 0 bases and J by 1 base, and 13 bases separated the two germline ends. CDR1 and CDR2 from the germline V gene are SGHNT and YYREEE (reference sequence). The CDR3 consists of 16 residues. The CDR3 coding sequence is TGTGCCAGCAGCTTGGGGTCGACAGGTGGGAACACTGAAGCTTTCTTT. This encodes CASSLGSTGGNTEAFF.

The chain recombines TRBV18 with TRBJ1-3; D is unclear. V shed 10 bases and J shed 0 bases, with 16 bases lying between them. Germline V gene lookup returns CDR1 KGHSH and CDR2 LQKENI. This CDR3 contains 15 residues. The CDR3 DNA follows: TGTGCCACCATCGAGAGATCGAGCTCTGGAAACACCATATATTTT. Its translation: CATIERSSSGNTIYF.

This sequence joins TRBV7-3 and TRBJ2-1; D gene unclear. This CDR3 has 16 amino acids. In germline, CDR1 is SGHTA, CDR2 FQGTGA. V was trimmed by 0 bases and J by 2 bases, leaving 11 bases between them. CDR3 DNA: TGTGCCAGCAGCTTAACTGGCCCTGGTACCTACAATGAGCAGTTCTTC. Protein product: CASSLTGPGTYNEQFF. Filled out from reference TRBV7-3 and TRBJ2-1, the complete variable domain reads GAGVSQTPSNKVTEKGKYVELRCDPISGHTALYWYRQSLGQGPEFLIYFQGTGAADDSGLPNDRFFAVRPEGSVSTLKIQRTERGDSAVYLCASSLTGPGTYNEQFFGPGTRLTVL.

This sequence joins TRBV28 and TRBJ2-5; no clear D gene. The J call is doubtful: the DNA matches TRBJ2-7 better. The CDR3 consists of 11 residues. Germline V gene lookup returns CDR1 MDHEN and CDR2 SYDVKM. The CDR3 protein is CASSVSYEQYF. CDR3 bases: TGTGCCAGCAGCGTCTCCTACGAGCAGTACTTC.